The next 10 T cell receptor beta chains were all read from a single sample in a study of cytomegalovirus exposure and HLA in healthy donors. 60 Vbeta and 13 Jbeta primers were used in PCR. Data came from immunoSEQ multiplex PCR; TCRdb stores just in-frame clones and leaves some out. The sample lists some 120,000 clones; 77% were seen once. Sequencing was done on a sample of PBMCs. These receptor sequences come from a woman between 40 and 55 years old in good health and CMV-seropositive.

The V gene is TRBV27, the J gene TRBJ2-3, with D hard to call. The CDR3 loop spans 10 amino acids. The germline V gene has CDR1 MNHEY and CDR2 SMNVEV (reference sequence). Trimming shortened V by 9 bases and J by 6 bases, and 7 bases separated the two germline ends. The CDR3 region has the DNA TGTGCCAGGGGCCGGGATACGCAGTATTTT. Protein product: CARGRDTQYF.

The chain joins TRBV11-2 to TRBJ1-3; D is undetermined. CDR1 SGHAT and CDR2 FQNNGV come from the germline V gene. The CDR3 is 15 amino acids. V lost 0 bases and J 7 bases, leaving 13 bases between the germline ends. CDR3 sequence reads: CASSLENYRWNTIYF. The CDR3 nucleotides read TGTGCCAGCAGCTTAGAAAATTATCGGTGGAACACCATATATTTT.

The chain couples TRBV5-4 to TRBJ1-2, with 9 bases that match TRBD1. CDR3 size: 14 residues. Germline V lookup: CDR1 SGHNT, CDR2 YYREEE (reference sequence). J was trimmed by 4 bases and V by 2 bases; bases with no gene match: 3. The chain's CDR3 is CASSLQGASYGYTF. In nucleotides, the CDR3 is TGTGCCAGCAGCTTACAGGGGGCTAGCTATGGCTACACCTTC.

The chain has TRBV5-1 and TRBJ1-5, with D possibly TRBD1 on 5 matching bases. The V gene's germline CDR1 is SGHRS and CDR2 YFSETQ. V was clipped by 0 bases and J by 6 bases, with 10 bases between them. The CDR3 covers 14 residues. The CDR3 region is CASSLESQGQPQHF. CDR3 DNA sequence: TGCGCCAGCAGCTTGGAATCCCAGGGTCAGCCCCAGCATTTT.

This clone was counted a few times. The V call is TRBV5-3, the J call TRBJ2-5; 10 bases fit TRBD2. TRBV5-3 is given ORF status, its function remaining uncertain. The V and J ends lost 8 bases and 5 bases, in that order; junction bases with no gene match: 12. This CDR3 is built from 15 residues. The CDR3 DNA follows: TGTGCCAGCCCAAAGCGGGAGGGCTGGAGGGAGACCCAGTACTTC. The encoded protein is CASPKREGWRETQYF.

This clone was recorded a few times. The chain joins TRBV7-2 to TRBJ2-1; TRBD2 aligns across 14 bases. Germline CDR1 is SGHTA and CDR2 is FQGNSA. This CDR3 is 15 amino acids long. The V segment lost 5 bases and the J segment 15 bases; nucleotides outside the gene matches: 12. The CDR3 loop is CASSSNSGTSGSRFF. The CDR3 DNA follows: TGTGCCAGCAGCAGCAACTCCGGGACTAGCGGGAGCCGGTTCTTC.

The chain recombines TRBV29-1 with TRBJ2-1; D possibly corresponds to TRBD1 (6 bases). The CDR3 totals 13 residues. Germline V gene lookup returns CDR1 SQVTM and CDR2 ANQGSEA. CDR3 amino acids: CSSRGISYNEQFF. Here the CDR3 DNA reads TGCAGTTCCAGGGGCATCTCCTACAATGAGCAGTTCTTC.

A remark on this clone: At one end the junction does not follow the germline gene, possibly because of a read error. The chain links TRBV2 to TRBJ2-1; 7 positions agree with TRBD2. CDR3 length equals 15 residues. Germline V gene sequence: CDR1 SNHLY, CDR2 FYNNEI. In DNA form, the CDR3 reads TGTGCCAGCAGGGTTATAGCGGGCTCCTTCAATGAGCAGTTCTTC. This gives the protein CASRVIAGSFNEQFF.

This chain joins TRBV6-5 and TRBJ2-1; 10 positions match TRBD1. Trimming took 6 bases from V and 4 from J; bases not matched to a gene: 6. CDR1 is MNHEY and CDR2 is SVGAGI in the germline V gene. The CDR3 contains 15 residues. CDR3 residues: CASSRDRGFYNEQFF. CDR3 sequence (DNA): TGTGCCAGCAGCCGGGACAGGGGATTTTACAATGAGCAGTTCTTC.

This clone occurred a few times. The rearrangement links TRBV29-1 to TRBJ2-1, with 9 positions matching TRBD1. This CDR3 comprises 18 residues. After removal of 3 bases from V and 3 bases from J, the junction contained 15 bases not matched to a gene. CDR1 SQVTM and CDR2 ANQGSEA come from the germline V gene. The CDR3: CSVEEGQGSTGSYNEQFF. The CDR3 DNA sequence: TGCAGCGTTGAGGAAGGACAGGGGTCTACAGGGAGCTACAATGAGCAGTTCTTC.